This T cell receptor beta chain was identified in a study of T cells after yellow fever vaccination. CDR3 length: 13 residues. Trimming left V 6 bases short and J 2 bases short, with 9 bases between. Germline V gene sequence: CDR1 SEHNR, CDR2 FQNEAQ (reference sequence). Findings and caveats of the study: At around 95% for CD4 and 70% to 90% for CD8, most primary-vaccination clones showed up again after the booster. The CD4 and CD8 compartments had a small share of their clonotypes in common.

Generation of TCR cDNA used 5'RACE template switching (which added a universal primer site and UMIs). Each CDR3 protein gets one entry after TCRdb re-called the 5' RACE reads with MiXCR. The sample lists some 120,000 distinct CDR3 sequences; under 9% were seen once. In its sample, this clonotype was seen a few times. Its matching antigen is unknown. The gene calls are TRBV7-9 and TRBJ2-3; D is undetermined. The source is a man aged 18 to 29 who received the YFV17D yellow fever vaccine. The sequencing here drew on CD8+ T cells sorted from PBMCs, taken on the day of the yellow fever booster vaccination. CDR3 sequence: CASRLVPTDTQYF. In nucleotides, the CDR3 is TGTGCCAGCAGGTTGGTCCCCACAGATACGCAGTATTTT. Together with reference TRBV7-9 and TRBJ2-3, the CDR3 gives the full variable domain: DTGVSQNPRHKITKRGQNVTFRCDPISEHNRLYWYRQTLGQGPEFLTYFQNEAQLEKSRLLSDRFSAERPKGSFSTLEIQRTEQGDSAMYLCASRLVPTDTQYFGPGTRLTVL.